The clone carrying this TCR beta chain came up a few times. Its antigen is unidentified. CDR3 length: 17 amino acids. V lost 0 bases, J lost 2 bases, and 17 bases lay in between. Germline CDR1 is DFQATT and CDR2 is SNEGSKA (reference sequence). The data are from a study of identical twins. Findings and caveats of the study: Cross-sectional statistical analysis was relied on for the conclusions, without the same donors being followed. Abundant beta clonotypes from cord blood bore fewer insertions; memory repertoires lacked this pattern.

TCRdb reanalysed the 5' RACE reads using MiXCR and keeps one entry per CDR3 protein. This sample has around 290,000 distinct CDR3 sequences, with roughly 10% found just once. This same sample was also taken into another study, of yellow fever vaccine responses in identical twins. This second study notes: After vaccination, twins' T cell response reportedly seemed partly convergent, partly personalized.

Sequences were obtained from CD8+ T cells sorted from blood. The source of this sequence is a woman between 18 and 29 years old in good health. This sequence joins TRBV20-1 and TRBJ2-1; perhaps TRBD2 as D (6 bases). In DNA form, the CDR3 reads TGCAGTGCTAGAGACCTCATTTTCGGGAGTGCCTACAATGAGCAGTTCTTC. Translated, it gives CSARDLIFGSAYNEQFF.